This T cell receptor (beta chain) emerged from a study of control samples from healthy donors and cancer patients. The CDR3 loop spans 16 amino acids. Germline-derived CDR1 and CDR2 are SGHDT and YYEEEE. The V and J ends lost 2 bases and 8 bases, in that order; junction bases with no gene match: 13. The protocol was immunoSEQ multiplex PCR, while the TCRdb copy is restricted to in-frame clones and leaves out a portion. The sample holds about 130,000 clones, around 93% seen once. J is TRBJ1-2 and V is TRBV5-6; 9 bases are a match to TRBD1. Sequencing used blood. The clonotype was recovered from a woman in her forties or fifties in good health. DNA of the CDR3: TGTGCCAGCAGCTTTGGGACAGGGACGATTGTGTTAGGCTACACCTTC. Its protein product is CASSFGTGTIVLGYTF.